These 11 T cell receptor beta chains originate from one sample sequenced in a study of OX40 agonist ivuxolimab in advanced cancers. Sequenced by immunoSEQ multiplex PCR; TCRdb stores in-frame clones only, minus some. The table has 25,000 to 35,000 clones, approximately 86% seen once. Sample: CD4+ or CD8+ T cells sorted from blood, taken in a trial of the OX40 agonist ivuxolimab. These receptors were collected from an adult with an advanced solid tumor such as melanoma, head and neck, liver or kidney cancer.

This CDR3 reads CASSERSPQGGYTF. The CDR3 DNA sequence: TGTGCCAGCAGTGAAAGGTCTCCGCAGGGTGGCTACACCTTC. V usage is TRBV6-1 and J usage is TRBJ1-2; D possibly corresponds to TRBD1 (5 bases). The CDR3 loop spans 14 amino acids. CDR1 is MNHNS and CDR2 is SASEGT in the germline V gene. The V gene lost 2 bases and the J gene lost 7 bases, with 14 bases spanning the gap.

This chain links TRBV10-2 with TRBJ2-5; D may be TRBD1 or TRBD2 (5 bases each). Germline CDR1 reads WSHSY; CDR2 reads SAAADI. The V end lost 8 bases, the J end lost 5 bases, and 9 bases lay between the germline ends. This CDR3 comprises 11 residues. The CDR3 loop is CASWGGETQYF. The CDR3 DNA follows: TGCGCCAGCTGGGGCGGGGAGACCCAGTACTTC.

This chain links TRBV13 with TRBJ2-7; no clear D gene. This CDR3 is built from 13 residues. V lost 9 bases, J lost 0 bases, and 12 bases lay in between. The germline gives CDR1 PRHDT, CDR2 FYEKMQ (reference sequence). The CDR3 sequence is CASQDESSYEQYF. In DNA form, the CDR3 reads TGTGCCAGTCAGGATGAGAGCTCCTACGAGCAGTACTTC.

Turning to this clone: Here the CDR3 omits its conserved ending phenylalanine or tryptophan, so a read error is the likely source. V usage is TRBV4-2 and J usage is TRBJ2-7, with TRBD2 as a possible D gene (5 bases). Germline-derived CDR1 and CDR2 are LGHNA and YNFKEQ. The ends were cut back, 0 bases at V and 5 bases at J, with 11 bases in the middle. The CDR3 runs 14 residues. CDR3 amino acids: CASSQDYGNDEQYL. The CDR3 region has the DNA TGTGCCAGCAGCCAAGATTACGGGAACGACGAGCAGTACCTC.

The chain carries TRBV10-3 and TRBJ2-7; D is undetermined. V was trimmed by 2 bases and J by 2 bases, leaving 19 bases between them. Germline V lookup: CDR1 ENHRY, CDR2 SYGVKD. This CDR3 comprises 17 residues. The CDR3 loop reads CAISEGPSGADTYEQYF. The CDR3 nucleotides read TGTGCCATCAGTGAGGGGCCGTCGGGTGCGGATACCTACGAGCAGTACTTC.

This clone has just one count. V is TRBV19 and J is TRBJ2-5; no firm D call. CDR3 length: 13 residues. With 5 bases removed from V and 5 bases from J, the gap between germline ends came to 12 bases. Germline V gives CDR1 LNHDA, CDR2 SQIVND (reference sequence). The CDR3 sequence is CASSPSSRETQYF. The CDR3 bases are TGTGCCAGTAGTCCCTCCTCCCGGGAGACCCAGTACTTC.

This rearrangement joins TRBV10-3 to TRBJ1-1, with D possibly TRBD1 on 6 matching bases. The germline CDR1 and CDR2 sequences are ENHRY and SYGVKD. V dropped 2 bases and J dropped 4 bases, with 11 bases sitting between them. The CDR3 totals 14 residues. Here the CDR3 DNA reads TGTGCCATCAGTGAGGCGGGGGGCGGCACTGAAGCTTTCTTT. Residues: CAISEAGGGTEAFF.

The CDR3 reads CASSPGTSVEQYF. CDR3 DNA: TGTGCCAGCAGCCCCGGGACTAGCGTTGAGCAGTACTTC. The V gene is TRBV7-8, the J gene TRBJ2-7, with 10 bases that match TRBD2. V shed 5 bases and J 7 bases; nucleotides not matched to a gene: 5. CDR1 and CDR2 from the germline V gene are SGHVS and FQNEAQ. The CDR3 is made up of 13 amino acids.

CDR3 sequence (DNA): TGCGCCAGCAGCCAAGGGAACAGGGGGAACATTCAGTACTTC. The encoded protein is CASSQGNRGNIQYF. The chain couples TRBV4-1 to TRBJ2-4; TRBD1 agrees at 8 bases. The J segment lost 7 bases and the V segment lost 1 base, leaving 3 bases of the junction unmatched. This CDR3 has 14 amino acids. The germline CDR1 and CDR2 sequences are MGHRA and YSYEKL.

This chain uses TRBV11-2 with TRBJ1-1; 8 nucleotides align to TRBD1. This CDR3 has 13 residues. V dropped 0 bases and J dropped 10; count of bases not matched to a gene: 4. Germline V gene data show CDR1 as SGHAT and CDR2 as FQNNGV. The CDR3: CASSLDRGQVAFF. For the CDR3, the DNA is TGTGCCAGCAGCTTAGATAGGGGACAGGTAGCTTTCTTT. Drawing the rest from reference TRBV11-2 and TRBJ1-1, the complete variable domain is EAGVAQSPRYKIIEKRQSVAFWCNPISGHATLYWYQQILGQGPKLLIQFQNNGVVDDSQLPKDRFSAERLKGVDSTLKIQPAKLEDSAVYLCASSLDRGQVAFFGQGTRLTVV.

The chain recombines TRBV6-1 with TRBJ1-5; D is unresolved. Germline V lookup: CDR1 MNHNS, CDR2 SASEGT. V gave up 6 bases and J gave up 2 bases, with 2 bases separating them. This CDR3 contains 11 residues. CDR3 DNA: TGTGCCAGCAGGGGCAATCAGCCCCAGCATTTT. It yields the protein CASRGNQPQHF.